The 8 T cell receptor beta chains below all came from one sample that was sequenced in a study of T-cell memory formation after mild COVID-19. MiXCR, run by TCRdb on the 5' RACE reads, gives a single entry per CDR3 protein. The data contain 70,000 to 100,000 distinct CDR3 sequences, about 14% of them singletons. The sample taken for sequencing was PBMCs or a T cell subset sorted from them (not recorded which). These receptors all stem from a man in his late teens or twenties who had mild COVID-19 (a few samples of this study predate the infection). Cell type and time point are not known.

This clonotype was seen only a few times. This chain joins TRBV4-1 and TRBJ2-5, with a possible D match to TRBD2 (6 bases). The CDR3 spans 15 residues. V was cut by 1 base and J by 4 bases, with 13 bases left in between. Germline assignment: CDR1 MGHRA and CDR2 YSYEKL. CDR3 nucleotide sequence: TGCGCCAGCAGCCAAGTTGTGAGGGGAGGAGAGACCCAGTACTTC. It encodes CASSQVVRGGETQYF.

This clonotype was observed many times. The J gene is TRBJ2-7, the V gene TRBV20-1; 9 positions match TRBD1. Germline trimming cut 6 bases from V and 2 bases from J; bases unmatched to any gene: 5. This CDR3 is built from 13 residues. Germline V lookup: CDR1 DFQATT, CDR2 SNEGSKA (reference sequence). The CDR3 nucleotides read TGCAGTGCGCGGGACAGGGCAACCTACGAGCAGTACTTC. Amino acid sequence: CSARDRATYEQYF.

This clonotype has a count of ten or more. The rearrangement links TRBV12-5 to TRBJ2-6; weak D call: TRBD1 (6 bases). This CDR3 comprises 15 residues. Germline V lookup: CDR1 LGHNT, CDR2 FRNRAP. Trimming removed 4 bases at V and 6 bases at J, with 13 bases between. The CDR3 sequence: CASGWAQGAANVLTF. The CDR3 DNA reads TGTGCTAGTGGTTGGGCACAGGGAGCGGCCAACGTCCTGACTTTC.

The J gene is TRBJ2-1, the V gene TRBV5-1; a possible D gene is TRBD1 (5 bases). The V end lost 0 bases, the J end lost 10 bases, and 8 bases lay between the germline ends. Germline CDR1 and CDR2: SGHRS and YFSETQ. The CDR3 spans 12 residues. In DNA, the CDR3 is TGCGCCAGCAGCTTGGAGGGGTTCGAGCAGTTCTTC. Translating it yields CASSLEGFEQFF.

CDR3 residues: CASIPTGGAETQYF. The CDR3 nucleotides read TGTGCCAGCATCCCGACAGGGGGCGCCGAGACCCAGTACTTC. The gene calls are TRBV7-8 and TRBJ2-5; 10 bases match TRBD1. CDR1 and CDR2 (germline): SGHVS, FQNEAQ. The CDR3 contains 14 residues. J lost 5 bases, V lost 7 bases, and 7 bases had no gene match.

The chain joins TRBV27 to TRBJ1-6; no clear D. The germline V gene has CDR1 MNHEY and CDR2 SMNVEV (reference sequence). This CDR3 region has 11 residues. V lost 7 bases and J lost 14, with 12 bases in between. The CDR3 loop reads CASKSGITLHF. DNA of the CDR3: TGTGCCAGCAAGTCAGGAATCACCCTCCACTTT.

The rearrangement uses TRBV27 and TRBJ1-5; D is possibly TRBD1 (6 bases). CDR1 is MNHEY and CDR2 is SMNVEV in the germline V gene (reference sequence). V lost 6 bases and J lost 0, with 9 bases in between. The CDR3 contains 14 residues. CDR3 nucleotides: TGTGCCAGCAGCAGGGGTCTTAGCAATCAGCCCCAGCATTTT. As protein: CASSRGLSNQPQHF.

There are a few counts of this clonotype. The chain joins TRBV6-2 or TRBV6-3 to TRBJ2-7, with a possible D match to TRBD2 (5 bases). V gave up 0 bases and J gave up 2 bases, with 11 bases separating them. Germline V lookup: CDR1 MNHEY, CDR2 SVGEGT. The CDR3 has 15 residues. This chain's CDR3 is CASSYSPDFAYEQYV. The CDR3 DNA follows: TGTGCCAGCAGTTACTCTCCGGACTTTGCCTACGAGCAGTACGTC.